This T cell receptor beta chain was sequenced for a study of Ad26.COV2.S vaccination and SARS-CoV-2 variants. Overall study context: Intramuscular Ad26.COV2.S doses were given once or twice, 56 days apart.

General study results and limits: Once vaccination had occurred, spike-specific CD8+ and CD4+ T cell responses reportedly showed substantial breadth.

Regarding this clone: Its matching antigen is unknown.

Treatment reported: roughly 19 received Ad26.COV2.S at low or high dose, single or two shots; about five received placebo; per-sample allocation not given. Samples were taken on day 63 after the first vaccine or placebo injection. Vaccine was an Ad26 vector expressing Wuhan-strain SARS-CoV-2 spike. Profiling relied on immunoSEQ multiplex PCR, and the TCRdb table lists in-frame clones only, not all of them. The sample consists of roughly 350,000 clones, 70% to 90% of them appearing once. The V gene's germline CDR1 is SGHTS and CDR2 YDEGEE. V gave up 2 bases and J gave up 7 bases, with 16 bases separating them. The CDR3 spans 15 residues.

This receptor was obtained from a person aged 18-65 years who received the Ad26.COV2.S COVID-19 vaccine or a placebo. The specimen comprised peripheral blood, sampled in a trial of Ad26.COV2.S vaccine versus placebo. This chain links TRBV5-8 with TRBJ1-5; D perhaps matches TRBD1 (6 bases). In nucleotides, the CDR3 is TGTGCCAGCAGCTTAGAAGGGGGGACTGGACAGCCCCAGCATTTT. Translation gives CASSLEGGTGQPQHF. Supplemented by reference TRBV5-8 and TRBJ1-5, the full variable domain reads EAGVTQSPTHLIKTRGQQATLRCSPISGHTSVYWYQQALGLGLQFLLWYDEGEERNRGNFPPRFSGRQFPNYSSELNVNALELEDSALYLCASSLEGGTGQPQHFGDGTRLSIL.